This T cell receptor beta chain came from a study of blood T cell repertoires in COVID-19. Whole-study context: From T cells, B-cell-depleted T cells, or PBMCs came the material, which was cDNA or gDNA.

This clone was found once. The germline gives CDR1 MDHEN, CDR2 SYDVKM. The CDR3 length is 19 residues. The ends were cut back, 8 bases at V and 7 bases at J, with 30 bases in the middle. In the original analysis: Reference gene primer amplification gave nucleated cell count estimates. TCRdb's table, derived via immunoSEQ multiplex PCR, lists solely in-frame clones and lacks some. The V and J calls and clone size come from that table; D and trimming were worked out from the DNA. The table lists some 240,000 clones, about 86% of them singletons. Study members were between about 18 and 95 years old and lived in approximately 25 US regions. Which cohort a participant joined came from the clinical history participants gave.

The sequencing sample was made of PBMCs or T cells enriched from blood (not recorded which). The sequence came from a man under 40 with acute COVID-19. The rearrangement links TRBV28 to TRBJ1-6; no firm D call. The CDR3 region is CASFNRPSFVTTVNSPLHF. CDR3 nucleotide sequence: TGTGCCAGCTTCAATCGGCCCAGCTTTGTCACTACCGTCAATTCACCCCTCCACTTT.